At least ten counts were recorded for the clone carrying this TCR beta chain. Its antigen is still unknown. These data belong to a study of neurological immune-mediated disorders. Overall study results and limits: The greatest TCR clonal expansion occurred in HTLV-1-associated myelopathy and the least in multiple sclerosis, which fell below healthy controls.

Template-switch 5'RACE cDNA synthesis added a 10-nucleotide unique molecular identifier. MiXCR, run by TCRdb on the 5' RACE reads, gives a single entry per CDR3 protein. The data hold approximately 26,000 distinct CDR3 sequences, with 3% to 3.5% observed a single time. CDR1 SGHVS and CDR2 FQNEAQ come from the germline V gene. The CDR3 extends over 16 amino acids. V dropped 4 bases and J dropped 1 base, with 14 bases sitting between them. Specimen: PBMCs. J is TRBJ2-1 and V is TRBV7-8; TRBD2 is a possible D gene (6 bases). This clonotype was sampled from a woman in her twenties or thirties with multiple sclerosis. CDR3 DNA: TGTGCCAGCAGCTCGTCGGCGCGGGGTTCCTACAATGAGCAGTTCTTC. It encodes CASSSSARGSYNEQFF.